This TCR beta chain was captured in a study of control samples from healthy donors and cancer patients. This clone turned up a few times. Profiling relied on immunoSEQ multiplex PCR, and the TCRdb table lists in-frame clones only, not all of them. The sample has roughly 93,000 clones, about 88% seen once. Sequenced sample: PBMCs. The clonotype originates from a woman aged 45-65 years with colorectal cancer.

The CDR3 DNA reads as TGTGCCAGCAGGGCAGGCGGTTATGAAAAACTGTTTTTT. This translates into CASRAGGYEKLFF. The chain is built from TRBV6-5 and TRBJ1-4; D is ambiguous. This CDR3 is built from 13 residues. Per germline, CDR1 MNHEY and CDR2 SVGAGI. V lost 6 bases, J lost 6 bases, and 11 bases lay in between.